This is a list of T cell receptor beta chains from one sample in a study of cytomegalovirus exposure and HLA in healthy donors. The protocol was immunoSEQ multiplex PCR, while the TCRdb copy is restricted to in-frame clones and leaves out a portion. The sample comprises under 170,000 clones, 55% to 75% of which are singletons, and roughly 6.4% rests with the top ten. Material: PBMCs. Every receptor here comes from a woman aged 55-70 years in good health and CMV-seropositive. Each CDR3 is given with its conserved first and last residue. Fields, in order: J gene, CDR3 length, D gene, V gene, clone size, CDR3 DNA, CDR3 protein. The D gene is left open where the match is weak. The size field is filled for only some rows; it gives once, few, many or a size class.

j_gene: TRBJ2-3
len: 15
d_gene: TRBD2
v_gene: TRBV6-1
abundance: many
CDR3nt: TGTGCCAGCAACCAACTAGCGGGTTACACAGATACGCAGTATTTT
CDR3aa: CASNQLAGYTDTQYF

j_gene: TRBJ1-5
len: 14
d_gene: NA
v_gene: TRBV28
abundance: few
CDR3nt: TGTGCCAGCAGCCTTACAGATAGCAATCAGCCCCAGCATTTT
CDR3aa: CASSLTDSNQPQHF

j_gene: TRBJ2-3
len: 16
d_gene: NA
v_gene: TRBV4-3
abundance: NA
CDR3nt: TGCGCCAGCAGCCAAGAAAGCATGACTAGCACAGATACGCAGTATTTT
CDR3aa: CASSQESMTSTDTQYF

j_gene: TRBJ2-7
len: 13
d_gene: NA
v_gene: TRBV18
abundance: NA
CDR3nt: TGTGCCAGCTCACCACGGACAGCCTACGAGCAGTACTTC
CDR3aa: CASSPRTAYEQYF

j_gene: TRBJ2-5
len: 12
d_gene: NA
v_gene: TRBV29-1
abundance: NA
CDR3nt: TGCAGCATCCAAGGGCGGGGAGAGACCCAGTACTTC
CDR3aa: CSIQGRGETQYF

j_gene: TRBJ2-7
len: 16
d_gene: TRBD1
v_gene: TRBV2
abundance: once
CDR3nt: TGTGCCAGCAGTGAAGCGCCCGGGACAGGAACCTACGAGCAGTACTTC
CDR3aa: CASSEAPGTGTYEQYF

j_gene: TRBJ2-5
len: 17
d_gene: TRBD1
v_gene: TRBV2
abundance: NA
CDR3nt: TGTGCCAGCAGTGAACCCCCGGACAGGGGGCGGCGAGAGACCCAGTACTTC
CDR3aa: CASSEPPDRGRRETQYF

j_gene: TRBJ1-1
len: 12
d_gene: NA
v_gene: TRBV25-1
abundance: NA
CDR3nt: TGTGCCAGCTCGTGGGGGGATACTGAAGCTTTCTTT
CDR3aa: CASSWGDTEAFF

j_gene: TRBJ2-1
len: 16
d_gene: TRBD1
v_gene: TRBV4-1
abundance: NA
CDR3nt: TGCGCCAGCAGCCAAGGGCTGGGACAGGGATTCAATGAGCAGTTCTTC
CDR3aa: CASSQGLGQGFNEQFF

j_gene: TRBJ1-2
len: 12
d_gene: NA
v_gene: TRBV5-4
abundance: NA
CDR3nt: TGTGCCAGCAGCTTGGGCGGGGATGGCTACACCTTC
CDR3aa: CASSLGGDGYTF

j_gene: TRBJ2-7
len: 17
d_gene: TRBD2
v_gene: TRBV5-4
abundance: once
CDR3nt: TGTGCCAGCAGCTTGGGGGGGACTAGCGGAAAATCAAGCGAGCAGTACTTC
CDR3aa: CASSLGGTSGKSSEQYF

j_gene: TRBJ2-1
len: 13
d_gene: NA
v_gene: TRBV7-9
abundance: few
CDR3nt: TGTGCCAGCAGCCCGGACTTGTCCAATGAGCAGTTCTTC
CDR3aa: CASSPDLSNEQFF

j_gene: TRBJ1-2
len: 15
d_gene: TRBD1
v_gene: TRBV6-5
abundance: few
CDR3nt: TGTGCCAGCAGTTACTCGGGACAGAACCCGCCTGGCTACACCTTC
CDR3aa: CASSYSGQNPPGYTF

j_gene: TRBJ1-1
len: 14
d_gene: TRBD1
v_gene: TRBV4-2
abundance: NA
CDR3nt: TGTGCCAGCAGCCAGACAGGGGCGAACACTGAAGCTTTCTTT
CDR3aa: CASSQTGANTEAFF

j_gene: TRBJ2-7
len: 15
d_gene: NA
v_gene: TRBV4-1
abundance: NA
CDR3nt: TGCGCCAGCAGCCAGACGGTTATCCTCCTTAAGGCGGCGTACTTC
CDR3aa: CASSQTVILLKAAYF

j_gene: TRBJ1-1
len: 15
d_gene: TRBD1
v_gene: TRBV13
abundance: NA
CDR3nt: TGTGCCAGCAGCTTATACCAGGGGGTCAACACTGAAGCTTTCTTT
CDR3aa: CASSLYQGVNTEAFF

j_gene: TRBJ2-5
len: 14
d_gene: TRBD2
v_gene: TRBV11-2
abundance: NA
CDR3nt: TGTGTCAGCAGCTTAGGGGGACTAGGAGAGACCCAGTACTTC
CDR3aa: CVSSLGGLGETQYF

j_gene: TRBJ2-2
len: 16
d_gene: TRBD2
v_gene: TRBV5-1
abundance: NA
CDR3nt: TGCGCCAGCACCCAACTAGCGGGAGGCGGTACCGGGGAGCTGTTTTTT
CDR3aa: CASTQLAGGGTGELFF

j_gene: TRBJ2-1
len: 12
d_gene: NA
v_gene: TRBV6-5
abundance: few
CDR3nt: TGTGCCAGCAGTTACCGAATGGGGGGGCAGTTCTTC
CDR3aa: CASSYRMGGQFF

j_gene: TRBJ1-6
len: 14
d_gene: TRBD1
v_gene: TRBV9
abundance: NA
CDR3nt: TGTGCCAGCAGCCTAACGGACAGGGATTCACCCCTCCACTTT
CDR3aa: CASSLTDRDSPLHF

j_gene: TRBJ1-1
len: 16
d_gene: NA
v_gene: TRBV29-1
abundance: NA
CDR3nt: TGCAGCGTTGGGTCGTTAGGCAGGAGGAGTAGGACTGAAGCTTTCTTT
CDR3aa: CSVGSLGRRSRTEAFF

j_gene: TRBJ2-7
len: 14
d_gene: NA
v_gene: TRBV5-1
abundance: NA
CDR3nt: TGCGCCAGCAGGGGGGACATCTCCTCCTACGAGCAGTACTTC
CDR3aa: CASRGDISSYEQYF

j_gene: TRBJ2-6
len: 17
d_gene: NA
v_gene: TRBV7-2
abundance: NA
CDR3nt: TGTGCCAGCAGCCTGATGGGGGAGGCGCCTGGGGCCAACGTCCTGACTTTC
CDR3aa: CASSLMGEAPGANVLTF

j_gene: TRBJ2-1
len: 14
d_gene: TRBD2
v_gene: TRBV28
abundance: NA
CDR3nt: TGTGCCAGCAGTTTGCCCCTGACTAGCGCAAAGCAGTTCTTC
CDR3aa: CASSLPLTSAKQFF

j_gene: TRBJ1-2
len: 15
d_gene: NA
v_gene: TRBV18
abundance: NA
CDR3nt: TGTGCCAGCTCACGCTCAGGGGCTTCGGTAAGCGGCTACACCTTC
CDR3aa: CASSRSGASVSGYTF

j_gene: TRBJ2-2
len: 14
d_gene: NA
v_gene: TRBV6-1
abundance: NA
CDR3nt: TGTGCCAGCAGTGCGACTCTTAGGACCGGGGAGCTGTTTTTT
CDR3aa: CASSATLRTGELFF

j_gene: TRBJ1-5
len: 15
d_gene: TRBD1
v_gene: TRBV10-3
abundance: NA
CDR3nt: TGTGCCACCGCGGGACAGGGGGCTGAGAATCAGCCCCAGCATTTT
CDR3aa: CATAGQGAENQPQHF

j_gene: TRBJ2-7
len: 14
d_gene: TRBD1
v_gene: TRBV6-5
abundance: NA
CDR3nt: TGTGCCAGCAGCCCGGACAGGGGGTTTCGCGAGCAGTACTTC
CDR3aa: CASSPDRGFREQYF

j_gene: TRBJ2-3
len: 16
d_gene: TRBD2
v_gene: TRBV9
abundance: NA
CDR3nt: TGTGCCAGCAGCGTAGACGGGACTAGGGGGACAGATACGCAGTATTTT
CDR3aa: CASSVDGTRGTDTQYF

j_gene: TRBJ2-2
len: 16
d_gene: NA
v_gene: TRBV18
abundance: NA
CDR3nt: TGTGCCAGCTCACCAGGGGGGGCAATGAACACCGGGGAGCTGTTTTTT
CDR3aa: CASSPGGAMNTGELFF

j_gene: TRBJ2-1
len: 18
d_gene: NA
v_gene: TRBV5-4
abundance: NA
CDR3nt: TGTGCCAGCAGCTTGGCCCTGGTAGCGCCGAGCTCCTACAATGAGCAGTTCTTC
CDR3aa: CASSLALVAPSSYNEQFF

j_gene: TRBJ2-7
len: 14
d_gene: NA
v_gene: TRBV6-1
abundance: few
CDR3nt: TGTGCCAGCATTGCCAAGGGGGGGATCTACGAGCAGTACTTC
CDR3aa: CASIAKGGIYEQYF

j_gene: TRBJ2-7
len: 13
d_gene: TRBD2
v_gene: TRBV2
abundance: NA
CDR3nt: TGTGCCAGCAAGCTAGCGGGGGACTACGAGCAGTACTTC
CDR3aa: CASKLAGDYEQYF

j_gene: TRBJ2-7
len: 14
d_gene: TRBD2
v_gene: TRBV25-1
abundance: NA
CDR3nt: TGTGCCAGCAGTGATGCGGGAGGGCCCTACGAGCAGTACTTC
CDR3aa: CASSDAGGPYEQYF

j_gene: TRBJ1-1
len: 15
d_gene: TRBD1
v_gene: TRBV4-3
abundance: NA
CDR3nt: TGCGCCAGCAGCCAAGAGTCTGTCACAGGGGATGAAGCTTTCTTT
CDR3aa: CASSQESVTGDEAFF

j_gene: TRBJ1-3
len: 16
d_gene: NA
v_gene: TRBV4-1
abundance: medium-sized
CDR3nt: TGCGCCAGCAGCCAAGATCCGGGGGACTCTGGAAACACCATATATTTT
CDR3aa: CASSQDPGDSGNTIYF

j_gene: TRBJ2-2
len: 13
d_gene: NA
v_gene: TRBV28
abundance: NA
CDR3nt: TGTGCCAGCAGTTTACTAGTCACCGGGGAGCTGTTTTTT
CDR3aa: CASSLLVTGELFF

j_gene: TRBJ1-5
len: 15
d_gene: TRBD1
v_gene: TRBV5-1
abundance: NA
CDR3nt: TGCGCCAGCTCTCTGGGGACAGGCCCCAATCAGCCCCAGCATTTT
CDR3aa: CASSLGTGPNQPQHF

j_gene: TRBJ2-3
len: 16
d_gene: TRBD1
v_gene: TRBV28
abundance: NA
CDR3nt: TGTGCCAGCCTCAGGACGGGACAGGGATCGAGTCATACGCAGTATTTT
CDR3aa: CASLRTGQGSSHTQYF

j_gene: TRBJ2-3
len: 14
d_gene: NA
v_gene: TRBV28
abundance: NA
CDR3nt: TGTGCCAGCAGTTTAGCCGGAGAGACAGATACGCAGTATTTT
CDR3aa: CASSLAGETDTQYF

j_gene: TRBJ1-1
len: 15
d_gene: NA
v_gene: TRBV11-2
abundance: NA
CDR3nt: TGTGCCAGCAGCCTAGAGACCGGGTTCTACACTGAAGCTTTCTTT
CDR3aa: CASSLETGFYTEAFF

j_gene: TRBJ2-7
len: 16
d_gene: TRBD2
v_gene: TRBV5-6
abundance: NA
CDR3nt: TGTGCCAGCAGCTCGGCCTTGGCGGGAGGCCGCTCCGAGCAGTACTTC
CDR3aa: CASSSALAGGRSEQYF

j_gene: TRBJ2-7
len: 15
d_gene: TRBD2
v_gene: TRBV5-1
abundance: NA
CDR3nt: TGCGCCAGCAGCCCGACTAGCGGGCCAACCTACGAGCAGTACTTC
CDR3aa: CASSPTSGPTYEQYF